The entry below describes one T cell receptor (beta chain). Its antigen is undetermined. TCRdb recomputed calls from the reads with MiXCR, one row per CDR3 protein. Among 680,000 or so distinct CDR3 sequences listed, around 31% were seen once. These data are taken from a study of T cell repertoires in cytomegalovirus infection. Study-wide context: Researchers turned to recently identified HLA-C-restricted CMV epitopes as well as well-studied HLA-B-restricted ones. TCR beta signatures that were public indicated CMV infection and matching HLA type.

The study's findings and limits: Cumulative public TCR beta family frequency identified carriers of CMV plus the relevant HLA.

This CDR3 is built from 13 residues. Germline CDR1 SGHVS, CDR2 FNYEAQ. Trimming took off 7 bases at V and 5 bases at J, with 14 bases between the two ends. The sequence came from a human donor in good health (CMV status not recorded). Some clones in this sample may be carry-over from other donors' samples. The rearrangement joins TRBV7-6 to TRBJ2-5; maybe TRBD2 (6 bases). The input for sequencing was cultured PBMCs, taken from culture after CMV antigen stimulation. CDR3 nucleotide sequence: TGTGCCAGCAACGGCGGGGAAATGGAGACCCAGTACTTC. Translating gives CASNGGEMETQYF.